Listed here are 9 T cell receptor beta chains from one sample, sequenced in a study of shared clonotypes between healthy human individuals. In the naive CD8 group, cells lacked CD45RO and were positively selected for CCR7, so terminally differentiated effector memory CD45RA+ cells were left out. Using immunoSEQ multiplex PCR, the repertoire was profiled, and TCRdb retains in-frame clones only, with some absent. The sample lists under 2,000,000 clones, about 95% occurring once. The sequencing input was naive CD8+ T cells sorted from blood. Receptors originate from a man younger than 30 in good health.

The chain recombines TRBV11-1 with TRBJ1-5; 9 bases align to TRBD1. J was trimmed by 3 bases and V by 5 bases; bases with no gene match: 5. Germline V lookup: CDR1 SGHAT, CDR2 FQDESV (reference sequence). This CDR3 has 15 residues. The CDR3 DNA reads TGTGCCAGCAGCCAGGGACAGGGTTCCAATCAGCCCCAGCATTTT. It yields the protein CASSQGQGSNQPQHF. The complete variable domain, with remaining parts taken from reference TRBV11-1 and TRBJ1-5, reads EAEVAQSPRYKITEKSQAVAFWCDPISGHATLYWYRQILGQGPELLVQFQDESVVDDSQLPKDRFSAERLKGVDSTLKIQPAELGDSAMYLCASSQGQGSNQPQHFGDGTRLSIL.

The chain combines TRBV27 with TRBJ1-5, with a tentative D call TRBD1 (5 bases). Looked up from germline, CDR1 is MNHEY and CDR2 is SMNVEV (reference sequence). There are 13 residues in the CDR3. V was cut by 2 bases and J by 7 bases, with 9 bases left in between. The CDR3 DNA sequence: TGTGCCAGCAGTTTAATGGGGGAGCAGCCCCAGCATTTT. Its translation: CASSLMGEQPQHF.

This sequence joins TRBV9 and TRBJ2-5; TRBD1 is a possible D gene (6 bases). Trimming removed 0 bases at V and 4 bases at J, with 16 bases between. CDR1 is SGDLS and CDR2 is YYNGEE in the germline V gene. The CDR3 has 16 residues. The CDR3 region is CASSVGWVGGGETQYF. The DNA for the CDR3 is TGTGCCAGCAGCGTAGGTTGGGTAGGGGGTGGAGAGACCCAGTACTTC.

The CDR3 sequence is CASRVIGGTEAFF. As DNA, the CDR3 is TGTGCCAGCAGGGTCATTGGGGGCACTGAAGCTTTCTTT. The V and J genes are TRBV27 and TRBJ1-1; a weak D match, TRBD1 (5 bases). V gave up 6 bases and J gave up 4 bases, with 12 bases separating them. This CDR3 region has 13 residues. CDR1 MNHEY and CDR2 SMNVEV come from the germline V gene (reference sequence).

This clone occurred a few times. The V gene is TRBV7-9, the J gene TRBJ1-2, with D hard to call. Germline CDR1 and CDR2: SEHNR and FQNEAQ (reference sequence). V was trimmed by 5 bases and J by 4 bases, leaving 14 bases between them. The CDR3 contains 14 residues. The CDR3: CASSHSGSVYGYTF. The CDR3 DNA reads as TGTGCCAGCAGCCATTCCGGGTCCGTCTATGGCTACACCTTC.

This rearrangement joins TRBV5-1 to TRBJ2-1, with D perhaps matching TRBD1 (6 bases). With 4 bases removed from V and 12 bases from J, the gap between germline ends came to 14 bases. Germline V gene lookup returns CDR1 SGHRS and CDR2 YFSETQ. The CDR3 runs 12 residues. CDR3 residues: CASSTSGEGQFF. The CDR3 DNA follows: TGCGCCAGCAGCACTTCAGGGGAAGGGCAGTTCTTC.

The rearrangement links TRBV11-2 to TRBJ2-5; 11 nucleotides agree with TRBD2. V trimming: 7 bases; J trimming: 2 bases; junction bases outside the gene matches: 15. CDR3 length equals 18 residues. Per the germline V gene, CDR1 is SGHAT and CDR2 is FQNNGV. As DNA, the CDR3 is TGTGCCAGCACCTCCGAGGCTAGCGGGGGGCATCGACAAGAGACCCAGTACTTC. It encodes CASTSEASGGHRQETQYF.

The chain combines TRBV11-2 with TRBJ1-2; TRBD1 might be the D (5 bases). Trimming cost V 0 bases and J 6 bases, with 11 bases left between them. This CDR3 has 14 amino acids. Germline CDR1 is SGHAT and CDR2 is FQNNGV. CDR3 sequence: CASSLETVTHGYTF. The CDR3 bases are TGTGCCAGCAGCTTAGAGACAGTCACCCATGGCTACACCTTC.

The CDR3 DNA follows: TGTGCCAGCAGCCCCAGAGCGGGAGCCTACAATGAGCAGTTCTTC. As protein: CASSPRAGAYNEQFF. The chain carries TRBV7-6 and TRBJ2-1; TRBD2 matches 8 bases. There are 15 residues in the CDR3. J was trimmed by 2 bases and V by 5 bases; bases with no gene match: 5. Germline V gene lookup returns CDR1 SGHVS and CDR2 FNYEAQ.